This T cell receptor beta chain is drawn from a study of T cell changes during pregnancy in multiple sclerosis. Produced via immunoSEQ multiplex PCR; TCRdb's table is partial and in-frame only. The data contain roughly 71,000 clones, 92% of them singletons. From germline, CDR1 is MGHDK and CDR2 SYGVNS. Trimming removed 5 bases from V and 3 bases from J; junction bases left unmatched: 8. The CDR3 has 16 residues. Sequencing used peripheral blood, obtained in the first trimester of pregnancy. This rearrangement joins TRBV25-1 to TRBJ2-5, with 11 bases that match TRBD1. The sequence was collected from a female donor in good health, enrolled as a control in a pregnancy study. The CDR3 loop reads CASSYPPGQGEETQYF. CDR3 in DNA: TGTGCCAGCAGTTACCCTCCGGGACAGGGGGAAGAGACCCAGTACTTC.